This passage covers 32 T cell receptor beta chains from one sample sequenced in a study of blood T cell repertoires in COVID-19. Assay: immunoSEQ multiplex PCR; the TCRdb copy retains only in-frame clones and omits some. In the table there are 200,000 or so clones, around 82% of which are singletons. The sequenced material came from peripheral blood. Receptors were obtained from an older woman with acute or convalescent COVID-19.

The chain employs TRBV27 and TRBJ1-4, with 9 bases aligning to TRBD1. The CDR3 extends over 16 amino acids. V was clipped by 7 bases and J by 2 bases; unmatched bases: 8. In germline, CDR1 is MNHEY, CDR2 SMNVEV (reference sequence). This CDR3 is CASKDRGIGTNEKLFF. The CDR3 nucleotides read TGTGCCAGCAAAGACAGGGGGATCGGGACTAATGAAAAACTGTTTTTT.

This clone was observed a handful of times. This chain links TRBV18 with TRBJ1-1; no clear D gene. This CDR3 spans 14 amino acids. V lost 2 bases and J lost 1, with 8 bases in between. Germline V gene sequence: CDR1 KGHSH, CDR2 LQKENI. CDR3 coding DNA: TGTGCCAGCTCACCAGGGCCAGCGAACACTGAAGCTTTCTTT. Amino acid sequence: CASSPGPANTEAFF.

The V gene is TRBV4-1, the J gene TRBJ1-2; perhaps TRBD1 as D (6 bases). V was cut by 1 base and J by 0 bases, with 12 bases left in between. The germline V gene has CDR1 MGHRA and CDR2 YSYEKL. The CDR3 consists of 16 residues. As DNA, the CDR3 is TGCGCCAGCAGCCAAGTTTTGGGGGCTGCTAACTATGGCTACACCTTC. Protein sequence: CASSQVLGAANYGYTF.

This clone was recorded a few times. In DNA, the CDR3 is TGCGCCAGCAGTCGCCAGTCGGGGTTTGACGGGGAGCTGTTTTTT. This gives the protein CASSRQSGFDGELFF. The chain recombines TRBV5-1 with TRBJ2-2, with a weak D call TRBD2 (5 bases). V lost 5 bases, J lost 7 bases, and 18 bases lay in between. CDR3 length equals 15 residues. The germline V gene has CDR1 SGHRS and CDR2 YFSETQ. The variable domain in full, with the rest retrieved from reference TRBV5-1 and TRBJ2-2, is KAGVTQTPRYLIKTRGQQVTLSCSPISGHRSVSWYQQTPGQGLQFLFEYFSETQRNKGNFPGRFSGRQFSNSRSEMNVSTLELGDSALYLCASSRQSGFDGELFFGEGSRLTVL.

The V call is TRBV6-1, the J call TRBJ2-7, with D uncertain. V dropped 1 base and J dropped 2 bases, with 12 bases sitting between them. The CDR3 is 15 amino acids. From germline, CDR1 is MNHNS and CDR2 SASEGT. The CDR3 protein is CASSEGGVLAYEQYF. The DNA for the CDR3 is TGTGCCAGCAGTGAAGGTGGTGTCCTAGCCTACGAGCAGTACTTC.

The CDR3 loop reads CASIRRWSGGNTGELFF. In DNA form, the CDR3 reads TGTGCCAGTATTCGGCGTTGGAGCGGGGGGAACACCGGGGAGCTGTTTTTT. The chain uses TRBV19 and TRBJ2-2; TRBD2 aligns across 8 bases. The germline V gene has CDR1 LNHDA and CDR2 SQIVND (reference sequence). V trimming: 7 bases; J trimming: 1 base; junction bases outside the gene matches: 11. The length of the CDR3 is 17 residues.

This clone has a handful of counts. This chain links TRBV18 with TRBJ2-3, with 10 bases matching TRBD1. J gave up 0 bases and V 3 bases, and 9 bases lay outside the gene matches. This CDR3 has 18 amino acids. The germline V gene encodes CDR1 KGHSH and CDR2 LQKENI. This chain's CDR3 is CASSPGQGGFSSTDTQYF. CDR3 DNA sequence: TGTGCCAGCTCACCCGGACAGGGGGGATTTTCTAGCACAGATACGCAGTATTTT.

V usage is TRBV9 and J usage is TRBJ2-2; 9 bases are a match to TRBD2. Germline trimming cut 3 bases from V and 1 base from J; bases unmatched to any gene: 1. Germline V gene data show CDR1 as SGDLS and CDR2 as YYNGEE. CDR3 length: 15 amino acids. Here the CDR3 DNA reads TGTGCCAGCAGCGGAGCGGGAGGGAACACCGGGGAGCTGTTTTTT. This encodes CASSGAGGNTGELFF.

The chain uses TRBV7-9 and TRBJ1-5; D unclear. Trimming removed 0 bases at V and 5 bases at J, with 5 bases between. This CDR3 spans 13 amino acids. Germline V CDR1 and CDR2: SEHNR, FQNEAQ (reference sequence). This CDR3 is CASSLAPYQPQHF. The CDR3 DNA is TGTGCCAGCAGCTTAGCCCCATATCAGCCCCAGCATTTT. Looking up the rest from reference TRBV7-9 and TRBJ1-5 gives the full variable domain: DTGVSQNPRHKITKRGQNVTFRCDPISEHNRLYWYRQTLGQGPEFLTYFQNEAQLEKSRLLSDRFSAERPKGSFSTLEIQRTEQGDSAMYLCASSLAPYQPQHFGDGTRLSIL.

The chain links TRBV27 to TRBJ1-4; a weak D match, TRBD1 (5 bases). Trimming cost V 5 bases and J 8 bases, with 15 bases left between them. The CDR3 sequence is 14 residues long. Germline lookup yields CDR1 MNHEY and CDR2 SMNVEV (reference sequence). The CDR3 reads CASSVLGTGEKLFF. CDR3 nucleotide sequence: TGTGCCAGCAGTGTTCTGGGAACAGGAGAAAAACTGTTTTTT.

This clone appeared once. The chain has TRBV5-4 and TRBJ2-5; TRBD1 matches 7 bases. The CDR3 loop spans 14 amino acids. Germline-derived CDR1 and CDR2 are SGHNT and YYREEE (reference sequence). V lost 4 bases to trimming and J lost 2 bases; unmatched junction nucleotides: 5. This CDR3 is CASSVTGVQETQYF. The DNA of the CDR3 is TGTGCCAGCAGCGTTACAGGGGTACAAGAGACCCAGTACTTC.

The V and J genes are TRBV19 and TRBJ1-5; no reliable D call. V lost 2 bases and J lost 6, with 11 bases in between. This CDR3 is 14 amino acids long. CDR1 is LNHDA, CDR2 SQIVND, per germline (reference sequence). The chain's CDR3 is CASSIREVAQPQHF. CDR3 in DNA: TGTGCCAGTAGTATAAGAGAGGTTGCTCAGCCCCAGCATTTT.

The V gene is TRBV30, the J gene TRBJ2-1; TRBD2 matches 8 bases. The CDR3 is made up of 16 amino acids. V shed 0 bases, J shed 0 bases, and the junction held 4 bases outside the gene matches. CDR1 and CDR2 from the germline V gene are GTSNPN and SVGIG (reference sequence). The CDR3 DNA reads TGTGCCTGGAGTGTAGTAGCGGGGAGCTCCTACAATGAGCAGTTCTTC. Translating gives CAWSVVAGSSYNEQFF.

This chain uses TRBV10-1 with TRBJ1-2, with 9 bases fitting TRBD1. CDR1 WNHNN and CDR2 SYGVQD come from the germline V gene (reference sequence). V shed 6 bases and J 3 bases; nucleotides not matched to a gene: 11. The CDR3 totals 16 residues. Written as DNA, the CDR3 is TGCGCCAGCAGGATCCGGAGGACAGGGGACTACTATGGCTACACCTTC. Its translation: CASRIRRTGDYYGYTF.

V is TRBV29-1 and J is TRBJ2-7, with D possibly being TRBD2 (5 bases). Trimming shortened V by 4 bases and J by 2 bases, and 12 bases separated the two germline ends. This CDR3 has 13 residues. CDR1 is SQVTM, CDR2 ANQGSEA, per germline. The CDR3 DNA sequence: TGCAGCGTTGGGCAGGCGGGTCCCTACGAGCAGTACTTC. Protein sequence: CSVGQAGPYEQYF.

The chain recombines TRBV7-9 with TRBJ2-1; D is undetermined. The CDR3 runs to 12 residues. Germline V gene lookup returns CDR1 SEHNR and CDR2 FQNEAQ (reference sequence). Trimming left V 6 bases short and J 6 bases short, with 9 bases between. This CDR3 reads CASRQQSNEQFF. The CDR3 region has the DNA TGTGCCAGCAGGCAACAAAGCAATGAGCAGTTCTTC.

V is TRBV3-1 (or the pseudogene TRBV3-2) and J is TRBJ2-7; 10 bases map to TRBD2. After removal of 10 bases from V and 0 bases from J, the junction contained 27 bases not matched to a gene. CDR1 LGHDT and CDR2 YNNKEL come from the germline V gene (reference sequence). The CDR3 is 21 residues long. The CDR3 sequence: CANRPSESASGRRVTSYEQYF. CDR3 nucleotides: TGTGCCAACAGGCCAAGCGAGTCAGCTAGCGGGAGACGGGTTACCTCCTACGAGCAGTACTTC.

There are a few counts of this clone. The V call is TRBV30, the J call TRBJ2-2, with a tentative D call TRBD1 (6 bases). CDR3 length: 13 amino acids. Per germline, CDR1 GTSNPN and CDR2 SVGIG (reference sequence). V was clipped by 1 base and J by 5 bases, with 8 bases between them. CDR3 sequence (DNA): TGTGCCTGGAGTGCCCAGGGGACCGGGGAGCTGTTTTTT. Translating it yields CAWSAQGTGELFF. The full variable domain, with the rest looked up from reference TRBV30 and TRBJ2-2, is SQTIHQWPATLVQPVGSPLSLECTVEGTSNPNLYWYRQAAGRGLQLLFYSVGIGQISSEVPQNLSASRPQDRQFILSSKKLLLSDSGFYLCAWSAQGTGELFFGEGSRLTVL.

The chain combines TRBV4-2 with TRBJ2-5, with TRBD2 identical over 11 bases. CDR1 LGHNA and CDR2 YNFKEQ come from the germline V gene. CDR3 length equals 16 residues. J was trimmed by 2 bases and V by 1 base; bases with no gene match: 3. The CDR3: CASSQGGTSGQETQYF. CDR3 in DNA: TGTGCCAGCAGCCAAGGGGGGACTAGCGGACAAGAGACCCAGTACTTC.

This chain links TRBV5-1 with TRBJ1-3; 8 nucleotides agree with TRBD1. This CDR3 is built from 17 residues. V gave up 4 bases and J gave up 1 base; unmatched junction bases: 10. The germline CDR1 and CDR2 sequences are SGHRS and YFSETQ. The CDR3 loop is CASSQAPGQGSGNTIYF. The CDR3 DNA sequence: TGCGCCAGCAGCCAGGCACCTGGACAGGGATCTGGAAACACCATATATTTT.

This clone was picked up one time. The chain joins TRBV5-4 to TRBJ2-3, with D tentatively TRBD2 (5 bases). Germline V lookup: CDR1 SGHNT, CDR2 YYREEE (reference sequence). V was trimmed by 1 base and J by 4 bases, leaving 16 bases between them. CDR3 length: 16 residues. The CDR3 here is CASSLRNSADPDTQYF. In DNA form, the CDR3 reads TGTGCCAGCAGCTTGAGGAATAGCGCGGACCCAGATACGCAGTATTTT.

Only a few counts were recorded for this clone. The chain carries TRBV9 and TRBJ2-1; possibly TRBD2 for D (5 bases). CDR1 is SGDLS and CDR2 is YYNGEE in the germline V gene. V dropped 0 bases and J dropped 9 bases, with 13 bases sitting between them. CDR3 length: 14 amino acids. The CDR3 region is CASSVGLPGSEQFF. CDR3 coding DNA: TGTGCCAGCAGCGTAGGACTACCCGGCAGTGAGCAGTTCTTC.

This chain joins TRBV5-6 and TRBJ1-1, with D possibly being TRBD1 (6 bases). The germline gives CDR1 SGHDT, CDR2 YYEEEE. This CDR3 contains 15 residues. Trimming took off 0 bases at V and 6 bases at J, with 15 bases between the two ends. CDR3 residues: CASSLDRSWGPEAFF. The CDR3 DNA reads as TGTGCCAGCAGCTTGGACAGGTCCTGGGGGCCTGAAGCTTTCTTT.

The V gene is TRBV27, the J gene TRBJ2-5; TRBD2 aligns across 13 bases. The CDR3 sequence is 16 residues long. The V segment lost 6 bases and the J segment 5 bases; nucleotides outside the gene matches: 9. The V gene's germline CDR1 is MNHEY and CDR2 SMNVEV (reference sequence). The CDR3 DNA is TGTGCCAGCAGCCCTGAACTAGCGGGAGGGCCTGAGACCCAGTACTTC. This encodes CASSPELAGGPETQYF.

This rearrangement joins TRBV2 to TRBJ1-2; D is unclear. V was shortened by 3 bases and J by 4 bases, with 12 bases between the two germline ends. CDR1 and CDR2 from the germline V gene are SNHLY and FYNNEI. This CDR3 region has 14 residues. CDR3 nucleotide sequence: TGTGCCAGCAGTGATTCCCCCGGAGTCTATGGCTACACCTTC. This gives the protein CASSDSPGVYGYTF.

The V and J genes are TRBV7-9 and TRBJ2-5, with 8 bases fitting TRBD1. The CDR3 covers 16 residues. J lost 0 bases, V lost 2 bases, and 5 bases had no gene match. Germline CDR1 is SEHNR and CDR2 is FQNEAQ (reference sequence). CDR3 in amino acids: CASSLLGQGHQETQYF. The DNA of the CDR3 is TGTGCCAGCAGCTTACTAGGACAGGGCCACCAAGAGACCCAGTACTTC. Together with reference TRBV7-9 and TRBJ2-5, the CDR3 gives the full variable domain: DTGVSQNPRHKITKRGQNVTFRCDPISEHNRLYWYRQTLGQGPEFLTYFQNEAQLEKSRLLSDRFSAERPKGSFSTLEIQRTEQGDSAMYLCASSLLGQGHQETQYFGPGTRLLVL.

The chain carries TRBV25-1 and TRBJ2-1; TRBD2 matches 12 bases. Germline trimming cut 6 bases from V and 5 bases from J; bases unmatched to any gene: 8. The germline V gene has CDR1 MGHDK and CDR2 SYGVNS. This CDR3 has 16 amino acids. Here the CDR3 DNA reads TGTGCCAGCAGCCCCCTGACTAGCGGGAGCGACAATGAGCAGTTCTTC. This sequence encodes CASSPLTSGSDNEQFF.

The CDR3 sequence: CASSLRGGQQETQYF. The CDR3 bases are TGTGCCAGCAGCCTGAGAGGGGGACAACAAGAGACCCAGTACTTC. The gene calls are TRBV3-1 (or the pseudogene TRBV3-2) and TRBJ2-5; TRBD1 might be the D (6 bases). V was shortened by 4 bases and J by 2 bases, with 14 bases between the two germline ends. The CDR3 is made up of 15 amino acids. CDR1 and CDR2 from the germline V gene are LGHDT and YNNKEL (reference sequence).

The rearrangement links TRBV7-2 to TRBJ2-1; 7 bases align to TRBD2. V lost 5 bases and J lost 8; bases outside the gene matches: 15. The CDR3 consists of 16 residues. CDR1 and CDR2 (germline): SGHTA, FQGNSA. The CDR3 region has the DNA TGTGCCAGCAGCCAAACCCGGACTAGTGGAGGTGATGAGCAGTTCTTC. Protein: CASSQTRTSGGDEQFF.

This chain links TRBV4-2 with TRBJ2-7; TRBD2 aligns across 7 bases. Germline V gene data show CDR1 as LGHNA and CDR2 as YNFKEQ. This CDR3 has 14 amino acids. The V segment lost 3 bases and the J segment 3 bases; nucleotides outside the gene matches: 5. CDR3 sequence reads: CASSHPGLHYEQYF. In nucleotides, the CDR3 is TGTGCCAGCAGCCACCCGGGACTACACTACGAGCAGTACTTC.

The CDR3 DNA sequence: TGTGCCTGGAGTTCACCCTGGGCAGGCGATACGCAGTATTTT. This encodes CAWSSPWAGDTQYF. J is TRBJ2-3 and V is TRBV30; no definite D call. Germline V lookup: CDR1 GTSNPN, CDR2 SVGIG (reference sequence). There are 14 residues in the CDR3. V gave up 2 bases and J gave up 6 bases, with 15 bases separating them.

This chain connects TRBV3-1 (or the pseudogene TRBV3-2) to TRBJ1-4; D ambiguous. The CDR3 is 13 amino acids. Germline assignment: CDR1 LGHDT and CDR2 YNNKEL (reference sequence). V lost 1 base and J 8 bases, leaving 8 bases between the germline ends. DNA for the CDR3: TGTGCCAGCAGCCAAGCCGGCGGGGAAAAACTGTTTTTT. Its protein is CASSQAGGEKLFF.